A selection of T cell receptor beta chains follows, all from one sample in a study of CD8 T cells in ankylosing spondylitis. From the 5' RACE reads, TCRdb called clonotypes with MiXCR, one entry per CDR3 protein. The sample consists of 200,000 to 300,000 distinct CDR3 sequences, over 9.5% of them appearing once. The material sequenced was blood, either unsorted or a sorted T cell fraction (not recorded which). These receptors all come from a male donor with ankylosing spondylitis or in good health (not recorded which). CDR3s include the opening cysteine and the closing phenylalanine or tryptophan. Each record gives: J gene, D gene, V gene, clone size, CDR3 protein, CDR3 DNA. D genes are given only for firm matches. Some rows mark clone size as missing; the rest say once, few, many or name a class of expanded clone.

J gene: TRBJ2-7
D gene: .
V gene: TRBV4-1
clone size: many
CDR3 protein: CASSQELGRKQYF
CDR3 DNA: TGCGCCAGCAGCCAAGAGCTTGGGCGCAAGCAGTACTTC

J gene: TRBJ2-6
D gene: .
V gene: TRBV5-1
clone size: many
CDR3 protein: CASSLAGVGANVLTF
CDR3 DNA: TGCGCCAGCAGCTTGGCGGGAGTTGGGGCCAACGTCCTGACTTTC

J gene: TRBJ1-5
D gene: .
V gene: TRBV7-2
clone size: .
CDR3 protein: CASSLTRGRQPQHF
CDR3 DNA: TGTGCCAGCAGCTTAACCAGGGGTCGTCAGCCCCAGCATTTT

J gene: TRBJ2-5
D gene: TRBD1
V gene: TRBV7-7
clone size: many
CDR3 protein: CASSRQGFAETQYF
CDR3 DNA: TGTGCCAGCAGTCGACAGGGGTTCGCAGAGACCCAGTACTTC

J gene: TRBJ2-7
D gene: .
V gene: TRBV6-4
clone size: few
CDR3 protein: CASGYRLPAYEQYF
CDR3 DNA: TGTGCCAGCGGATACAGACTCCCCGCCTACGAGCAGTACTTC

J gene: TRBJ2-3
D gene: .
V gene: TRBV2
clone size: once
CDR3 protein: CAGIWGEDTQYF
CDR3 DNA: TGTGCCGGCATTTGGGGGGAAGATACGCAGTATTTT

J gene: TRBJ2-7
D gene: TRBD1
V gene: TRBV3-1
clone size: few
CDR3 protein: CASSLTLTRTGFSYEQYF
CDR3 DNA: TGTGCCAGCAGCCTCACCTTAACCCGGACAGGGTTCTCCTACGAGCAGTACTTC

J gene: TRBJ1-5
D gene: .
V gene: TRBV6-5
clone size: many
CDR3 protein: CASSYSTGYSNQPQHF
CDR3 DNA: TGTGCCAGCAGTTACTCTACGGGGTATAGCAATCAGCCCCAGCATTTT

J gene: TRBJ2-1
D gene: .
V gene: TRBV7-2
clone size: .
CDR3 protein: CASSLDILSYNEQFF
CDR3 DNA: TGTGCCAGCAGCTTAGATATCCTCTCCTACAATGAGCAGTTCTTC

J gene: TRBJ2-3
D gene: .
V gene: TRBV6-5
clone size: many
CDR3 protein: CASSPLAISTDTQYF
CDR3 DNA: TGTGCCAGCAGCCCTCTAGCGATTAGCACAGATACGCAGTATTTT

J gene: TRBJ1-1
D gene: .
V gene: TRBV12-3/TRBV12-4
clone size: many
CDR3 protein: CASSSPSGLNTEAFF
CDR3 DNA: TGTGCCAGCAGCAGTCCCTCGGGGTTGAACACTGAAGCTTTCTTT

J gene: TRBJ2-7
D gene: .
V gene: TRBV4-2
clone size: many
CDR3 protein: CASSQVYSGPEEQYF
CDR3 DNA: TGTGCCAGCAGCCAAGTTTATTCCGGGCCGGAGGAGCAGTACTTC

J gene: TRBJ2-7
D gene: TRBD1
V gene: TRBV7-6
clone size: many
CDR3 protein: CASSRMGQTGVEEQYF
CDR3 DNA: TGTGCCAGCAGCCGGATGGGACAGACGGGCGTTGAGGAGCAGTACTTC

J gene: TRBJ2-7
D gene: TRBD2
V gene: TRBV7-8
clone size: many
CDR3 protein: CASSPTSGGADEQYF
CDR3 DNA: TGTGCCAGCAGCCCGACTAGCGGGGGGGCCGACGAGCAGTACTTC

J gene: TRBJ1-5
D gene: TRBD1
V gene: TRBV15
clone size: .
CDR3 protein: CATSREGKGAGNQPQHF
CDR3 DNA: TGTGCCACCAGCAGAGAGGGAAAGGGGGCCGGGAATCAGCCCCAGCATTTT

J gene: TRBJ1-5
D gene: .
V gene: TRBV7-2
clone size: many
CDR3 protein: CASSLQGRPPNQPQHF
CDR3 DNA: TGTGCCAGCAGCTTACAGGGACGGCCCCCCAATCAGCCCCAGCATTTT

J gene: TRBJ1-1
D gene: .
V gene: TRBV20-1
clone size: many
CDR3 protein: CSARVQGGTEAFF
CDR3 DNA: TGCAGTGCTAGGGTGCAGGGCGGCACTGAAGCTTTCTTT

J gene: TRBJ1-1
D gene: .
V gene: TRBV21-1
clone size: many
CDR3 protein: CASSKGLAGQVLVRNTEAFF
CDR3 DNA: TGTGCCAGCAGCAAAGGATTAGCGGGCCAGGTTTTGGTTCGGAACACTGAAGCTTTCTTT

J gene: TRBJ1-1
D gene: .
V gene: TRBV12-3/TRBV12-4
clone size: many
CDR3 protein: CASSLGTAMNTEAFF
CDR3 DNA: TGTGCCAGCAGTTTAGGGACGGCAATGAACACTGAAGCTTTCTTT

J gene: TRBJ2-1
D gene: TRBD2
V gene: TRBV12-3/TRBV12-4
clone size: many
CDR3 protein: CASSLAGEFREQFF
CDR3 DNA: TGTGCCAGCAGTCTGGCGGGAGAGTTCCGTGAGCAGTTCTTC

J gene: TRBJ1-5
D gene: TRBD1
V gene: TRBV5-6
clone size: many
CDR3 protein: CASSSGQGGQPQHF
CDR3 DNA: TGTGCCAGCAGCAGTGGACAGGGGGGCCAGCCCCAGCATTTT

J gene: TRBJ1-4
D gene: TRBD1
V gene: TRBV6-1
clone size: few
CDR3 protein: CASSEPTGVNEKLFF
CDR3 DNA: TGTGCCAGCAGTGAACCCACAGGGGTTAATGAAAAACTGTTTTTT

J gene: TRBJ2-1
D gene: .
V gene: TRBV5-3
clone size: .
CDR3 protein: CARSSGYEQFF
CDR3 DNA: TGTGCCAGAAGCTCCGGATATGAGCAGTTCTTC

J gene: TRBJ1-2
D gene: .
V gene: TRBV5-1
clone size: many
CDR3 protein: CASSLVEGSYTF
CDR3 DNA: TGCGCCAGCAGCTTGGTTGAGGGATCCTACACCTTC

J gene: TRBJ2-3
D gene: TRBD1
V gene: TRBV5-1
clone size: .
CDR3 protein: CASSYGTAFTDTQYF
CDR3 DNA: TGTGCCAGCAGCTACGGGACAGCATTCACAGATACGCAGTATTTT

J gene: TRBJ1-3
D gene: .
V gene: TRBV12-3/TRBV12-4
clone size: many
CDR3 protein: CASSLTGWAGNTIYF
CDR3 DNA: TGTGCCAGCAGTCTCACAGGGTGGGCTGGAAACACCATATATTTT

J gene: TRBJ2-3
D gene: TRBD1
V gene: TRBV12-3/TRBV12-4
clone size: many
CDR3 protein: CASSKRQGADTQYF
CDR3 DNA: TGTGCCAGCAGTAAAAGACAGGGGGCAGATACGCAGTATTTT

J gene: TRBJ2-2
D gene: .
V gene: TRBV7-2
clone size: many
CDR3 protein: CASSFWDITGELFF
CDR3 DNA: TGTGCCAGCAGCTTCTGGGACATTACCGGGGAGCTGTTTTTT

J gene: TRBJ2-3
D gene: TRBD1
V gene: TRBV29-1
clone size: many
CDR3 protein: CSAGQGFTDTQYF
CDR3 DNA: TGCAGCGCGGGACAGGGATTTACAGATACGCAGTATTTT

J gene: TRBJ2-5
D gene: .
V gene: TRBV9
clone size: many
CDR3 protein: CASSVGPENQETQYF
CDR3 DNA: TGTGCCAGCAGCGTAGGGCCGGAGAACCAAGAGACCCAGTACTTC

J gene: TRBJ2-5
D gene: .
V gene: TRBV5-1
clone size: .
CDR3 protein: CASSTHEGTQYF
CDR3 DNA: TGCGCCAGCAGCACCCATGAGGGGACCCAGTACTTC

J gene: TRBJ2-7
D gene: .
V gene: TRBV4-1
clone size: many
CDR3 protein: CASSQDRRGLLSYEQYF
CDR3 DNA: TGCGCCAGCAGCCAAGATCGAAGGGGCCTCCTCTCCTACGAGCAGTACTTC

J gene: TRBJ1-1
D gene: .
V gene: TRBV12-3/TRBV12-4
clone size: many
CDR3 protein: CASSFVTEAFF
CDR3 DNA: TGTGCCAGCAGTTTCGTCACTGAAGCTTTCTTT

J gene: TRBJ2-1
D gene: .
V gene: TRBV14
clone size: few
CDR3 protein: CASSQESSRGGEQFF
CDR3 DNA: TGTGCCAGCAGCCAAGAGTCTAGTCGGGGTGGTGAGCAGTTCTTC

J gene: TRBJ2-5
D gene: TRBD2
V gene: TRBV12-3/TRBV12-4
clone size: many
CDR3 protein: CASKPEGRGTQYF
CDR3 DNA: TGTGCCAGCAAACCTGAGGGGAGGGGGACCCAGTACTTC

J gene: TRBJ2-7
D gene: .
V gene: TRBV12-3/TRBV12-4
clone size: many
CDR3 protein: CASSFLPRGEQYF
CDR3 DNA: TGTGCCAGCAGTTTTCTCCCTCGGGGGGAGCAGTACTTC

J gene: TRBJ1-6
D gene: .
V gene: TRBV5-1
clone size: many
CDR3 protein: CASSPGETENSPLHF
CDR3 DNA: TGCGCCAGCAGCCCCGGTGAAACGGAGAATTCACCCCTCCACTTT

J gene: TRBJ2-7
D gene: TRBD1
V gene: TRBV5-1
clone size: many
CDR3 protein: CASSSGSTGTAYEQYF
CDR3 DNA: TGCGCCAGCAGCTCCGGATCAACCGGGACAGCCTACGAGCAGTACTTC

J gene: TRBJ1-1
D gene: .
V gene: TRBV30
clone size: many
CDR3 protein: CAWSARRVAEAFF
CDR3 DNA: TGTGCCTGGAGCGCCCGCAGAGTCGCTGAAGCTTTCTTT

J gene: TRBJ2-2
D gene: TRBD1
V gene: TRBV10-3
clone size: many
CDR3 protein: CAISGTGKPGELFF
CDR3 DNA: TGTGCCATCAGCGGGACAGGGAAACCCGGGGAGCTGTTTTTT

J gene: TRBJ1-1
D gene: TRBD1
V gene: TRBV20-1
clone size: many
CDR3 protein: CSAAEDREVAEAFF
CDR3 DNA: TGCAGTGCTGCCGAAGACAGGGAGGTTGCTGAAGCTTTCTTT

J gene: TRBJ2-2
D gene: TRBD2
V gene: TRBV20-1
clone size: many
CDR3 protein: CSARDAPAGGNTGELFF
CDR3 DNA: TGCAGTGCTAGAGATGCCCCAGCGGGGGGAAACACCGGGGAGCTGTTTTTT

J gene: TRBJ1-1
D gene: .
V gene: TRBV16
clone size: .
CDR3 protein: CASSQQQQASEAFF
CDR3 DNA: TGTGCCAGCAGCCAGCAGCAACAGGCTTCTGAAGCTTTCTTT

J gene: TRBJ2-1
D gene: TRBD2
V gene: TRBV5-1
clone size: many
CDR3 protein: CASKAGDYNEQFF
CDR3 DNA: TGCGCCAGCAAGGCGGGAGACTACAATGAGCAGTTCTTC

J gene: TRBJ1-1
D gene: TRBD1
V gene: TRBV4-1
clone size: .
CDR3 protein: CASSQPGQLNTEAFF
CDR3 DNA: TGCGCCAGCAGCCAGCCGGGACAGCTGAACACTGAAGCTTTCTTT

J gene: TRBJ2-1
D gene: .
V gene: TRBV7-6
clone size: .
CDR3 protein: CASVDSSSSYNEQFF
CDR3 DNA: TGTGCCAGCGTGGATAGCTCTAGCTCCTACAATGAGCAGTTCTTC

J gene: TRBJ1-2
D gene: .
V gene: TRBV29-1
clone size: many
CDR3 protein: CSARAGANYGYTF
CDR3 DNA: TGCAGCGCCAGAGCCGGGGCTAACTATGGCTACACCTTC

J gene: TRBJ2-7
D gene: .
V gene: TRBV30
clone size: few
CDR3 protein: CAWSNHIFYEQYF
CDR3 DNA: TGTGCCTGGAGTAACCACATCTTCTACGAGCAGTACTTC

J gene: TRBJ2-7
D gene: .
V gene: TRBV7-2
clone size: .
CDR3 protein: CASSLFRSGPYEQYF
CDR3 DNA: TGTGCCAGCAGCTTATTCAGGTCCGGGCCCTACGAGCAGTACTTC

J gene: TRBJ1-2
D gene: .
V gene: TRBV20-1
clone size: many
CDR3 protein: CSARARGYTF
CDR3 DNA: TGCAGTGCTAGAGCACGGGGCTACACCTTC

J gene: TRBJ1-2
D gene: .
V gene: TRBV13
clone size: many
CDR3 protein: CASSFRGDYGYTF
CDR3 DNA: TGTGCCAGCAGCTTCCGGGGAGACTATGGCTACACCTTC